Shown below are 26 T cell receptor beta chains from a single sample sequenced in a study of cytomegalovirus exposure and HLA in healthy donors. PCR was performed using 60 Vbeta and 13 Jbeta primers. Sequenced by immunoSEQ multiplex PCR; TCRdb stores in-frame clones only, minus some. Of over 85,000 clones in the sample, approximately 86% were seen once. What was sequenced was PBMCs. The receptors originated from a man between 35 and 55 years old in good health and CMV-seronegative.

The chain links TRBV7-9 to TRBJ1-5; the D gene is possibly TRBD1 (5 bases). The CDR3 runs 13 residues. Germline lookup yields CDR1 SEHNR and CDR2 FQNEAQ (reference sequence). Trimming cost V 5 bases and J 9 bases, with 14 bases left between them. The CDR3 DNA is TGTGCCAGCAGCCAGGCGGGGGGTGGGCCCCAGCATTTT. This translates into CASSQAGGGPQHF. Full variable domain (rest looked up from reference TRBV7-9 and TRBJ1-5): DTGVSQNPRHKITKRGQNVTFRCDPISEHNRLYWYRQTLGQGPEFLTYFQNEAQLEKSRLLSDRFSAERPKGSFSTLEIQRTEQGDSAMYLCASSQAGGGPQHFGDGTRLSIL.

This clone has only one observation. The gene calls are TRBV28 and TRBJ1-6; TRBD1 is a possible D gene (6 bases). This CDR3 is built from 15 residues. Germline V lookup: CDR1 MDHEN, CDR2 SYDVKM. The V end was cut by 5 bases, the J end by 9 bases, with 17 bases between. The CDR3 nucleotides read TGTGCCAGCAGTCCACCCCTGACAGGAAGTTCACCCCTCCACTTT. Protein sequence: CASSPPLTGSSPLHF.

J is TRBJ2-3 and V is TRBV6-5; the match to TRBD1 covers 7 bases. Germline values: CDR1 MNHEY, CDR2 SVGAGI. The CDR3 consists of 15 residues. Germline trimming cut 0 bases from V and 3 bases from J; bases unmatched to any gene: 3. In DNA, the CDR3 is TGTGCCAGCAGTTACTCGAGGGGGCAAACAGATACGCAGTATTTT. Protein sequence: CASSYSRGQTDTQYF.

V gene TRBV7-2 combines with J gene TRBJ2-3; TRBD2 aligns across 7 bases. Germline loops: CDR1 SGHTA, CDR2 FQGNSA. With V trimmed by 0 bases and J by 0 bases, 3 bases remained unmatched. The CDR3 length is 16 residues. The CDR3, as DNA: TGTGCCAGCAGCTTAGCGGGGAGGGGAAGCACAGATACGCAGTATTTT. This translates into CASSLAGRGSTDTQYF.

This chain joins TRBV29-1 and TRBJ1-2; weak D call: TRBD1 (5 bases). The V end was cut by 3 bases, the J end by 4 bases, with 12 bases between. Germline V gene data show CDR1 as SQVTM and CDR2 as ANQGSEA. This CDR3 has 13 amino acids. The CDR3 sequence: CSVEVPGGYGYTF. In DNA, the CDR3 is TGCAGCGTTGAGGTGCCCGGGGGCTATGGCTACACCTTC.

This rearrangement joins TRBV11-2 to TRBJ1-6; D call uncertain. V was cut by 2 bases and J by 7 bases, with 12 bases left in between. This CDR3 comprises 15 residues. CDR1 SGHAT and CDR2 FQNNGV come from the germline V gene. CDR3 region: CASSLIRGMNSPLHF. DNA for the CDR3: TGTGCCAGCAGCTTAATCCGGGGTATGAATTCACCCCTCCACTTT.

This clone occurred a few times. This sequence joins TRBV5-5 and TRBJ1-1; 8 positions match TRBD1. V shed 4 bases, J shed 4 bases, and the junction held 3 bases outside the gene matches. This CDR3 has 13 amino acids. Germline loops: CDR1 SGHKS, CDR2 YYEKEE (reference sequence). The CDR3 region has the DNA TGTGCCAGCAGCGAGGACAGGGCCACTGAAGCTTTCTTT. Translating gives CASSEDRATEAFF.

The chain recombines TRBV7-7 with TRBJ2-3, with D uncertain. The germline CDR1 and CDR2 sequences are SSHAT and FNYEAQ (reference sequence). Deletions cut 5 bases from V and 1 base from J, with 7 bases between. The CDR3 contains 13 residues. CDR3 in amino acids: CASSHSGTDTQYF. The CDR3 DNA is TGTGCCAGCAGCCACAGTGGCACAGATACGCAGTATTTT.

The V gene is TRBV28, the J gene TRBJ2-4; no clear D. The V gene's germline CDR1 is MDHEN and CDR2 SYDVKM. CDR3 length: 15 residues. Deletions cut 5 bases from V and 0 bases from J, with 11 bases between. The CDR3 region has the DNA TGTGCCAGCAGTCGCGGTCCTTTAGCCAAAAACATTCAGTACTTC. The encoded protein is CASSRGPLAKNIQYF.

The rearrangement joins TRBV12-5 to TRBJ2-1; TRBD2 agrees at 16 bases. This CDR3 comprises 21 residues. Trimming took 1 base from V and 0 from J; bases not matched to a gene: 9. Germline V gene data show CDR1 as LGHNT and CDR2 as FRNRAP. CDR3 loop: CASGLATGLAGGTSSYNEQFF. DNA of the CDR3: TGTGCTAGTGGTTTGGCGACGGGACTAGCGGGGGGGACCAGCTCCTACAATGAGCAGTTCTTC.

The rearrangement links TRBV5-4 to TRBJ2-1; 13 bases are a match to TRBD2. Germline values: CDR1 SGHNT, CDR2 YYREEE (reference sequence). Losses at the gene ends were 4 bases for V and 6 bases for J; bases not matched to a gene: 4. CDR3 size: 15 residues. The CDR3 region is CASSRTSGGSNEQFF. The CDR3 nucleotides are TGTGCCAGCAGCCGGACTAGCGGGGGTTCCAATGAGCAGTTCTTC.

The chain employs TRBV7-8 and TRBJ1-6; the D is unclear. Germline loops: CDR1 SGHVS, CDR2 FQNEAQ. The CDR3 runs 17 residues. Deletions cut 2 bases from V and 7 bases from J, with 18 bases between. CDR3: CASSLSSGDVWNSPLHF. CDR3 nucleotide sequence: TGTGCCAGCAGCTTAAGTAGTGGAGACGTTTGGAATTCACCCCTCCACTTT. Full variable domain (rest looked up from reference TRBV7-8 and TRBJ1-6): GAGVSQSPRYKVAKRGQDVALRCDPISGHVSLFWYQQALGQGPEFLTYFQNEAQLDKSGLPSDRFFAERPEGSVSTLKIQRTQQEDSAVYLCASSLSSGDVWNSPLHFGNGTRLTVT.

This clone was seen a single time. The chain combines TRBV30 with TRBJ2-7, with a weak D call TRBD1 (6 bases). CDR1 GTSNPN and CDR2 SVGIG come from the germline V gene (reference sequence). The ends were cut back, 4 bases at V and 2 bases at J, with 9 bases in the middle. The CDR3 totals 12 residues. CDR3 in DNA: TGTGCCTGGAAGCCAGGGGCCTACGAGCAGTACTTC. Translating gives CAWKPGAYEQYF.

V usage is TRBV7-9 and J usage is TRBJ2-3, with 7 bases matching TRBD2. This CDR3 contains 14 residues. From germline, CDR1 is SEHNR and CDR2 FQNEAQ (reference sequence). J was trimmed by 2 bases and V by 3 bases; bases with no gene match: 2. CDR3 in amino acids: CASSFGTTTDTQYF. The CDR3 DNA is TGTGCCAGCAGCTTCGGGACTACCACAGATACGCAGTATTTT.

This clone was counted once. DNA of the CDR3: TGCGCCAGCAGCGCACCGGGAACCCCTATGGCCACCGGGGAGCTGTTTTTT. Translation gives CASSAPGTPMATGELFF. The rearrangement links TRBV5-1 to TRBJ2-2; D might be TRBD2 (5 bases). The CDR3 sequence is 17 residues long. In germline, CDR1 is SGHRS, CDR2 YFSETQ. Trimming took off 4 bases at V and 4 bases at J, with 20 bases between the two ends. Complete variable domain (other parts from reference TRBV5-1 and TRBJ2-2): KAGVTQTPRYLIKTRGQQVTLSCSPISGHRSVSWYQQTPGQGLQFLFEYFSETQRNKGNFPGRFSGRQFSNSRSEMNVSTLELGDSALYLCASSAPGTPMATGELFFGEGSRLTVL.

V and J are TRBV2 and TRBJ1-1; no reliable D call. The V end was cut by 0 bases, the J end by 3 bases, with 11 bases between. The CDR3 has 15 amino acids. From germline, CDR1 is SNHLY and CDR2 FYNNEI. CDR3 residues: CASSEANGEYTEAFF. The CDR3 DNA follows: TGTGCCAGCAGTGAAGCGAACGGGGAATACACTGAAGCTTTCTTT.

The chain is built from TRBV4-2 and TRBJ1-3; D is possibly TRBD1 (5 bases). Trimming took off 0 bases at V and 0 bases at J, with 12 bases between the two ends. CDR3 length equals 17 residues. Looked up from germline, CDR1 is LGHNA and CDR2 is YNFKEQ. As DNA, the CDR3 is TGTGCCAGCAGCCAAGAGAAGGGGTCGCACTCTGGAAACACCATATATTTT. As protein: CASSQEKGSHSGNTIYF.

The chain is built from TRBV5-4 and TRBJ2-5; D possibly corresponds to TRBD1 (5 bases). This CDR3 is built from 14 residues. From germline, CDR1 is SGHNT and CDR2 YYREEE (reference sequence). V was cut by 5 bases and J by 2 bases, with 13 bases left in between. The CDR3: CASSPRQMQETQYF. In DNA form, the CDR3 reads TGTGCCAGCAGTCCTCGACAGATGCAAGAGACCCAGTACTTC.

In nucleotides, the CDR3 is TGTGCCAGCAGTGACTTCCCCGGGGATACGCAGTATTTT. Translation: CASSDFPGDTQYF. V usage is TRBV25-1 and J usage is TRBJ2-3, with D uncertain. The V gene's germline CDR1 is MGHDK and CDR2 SYGVNS. The CDR3 spans 13 residues. The V end was cut by 3 bases, the J end by 6 bases, with 10 bases between.

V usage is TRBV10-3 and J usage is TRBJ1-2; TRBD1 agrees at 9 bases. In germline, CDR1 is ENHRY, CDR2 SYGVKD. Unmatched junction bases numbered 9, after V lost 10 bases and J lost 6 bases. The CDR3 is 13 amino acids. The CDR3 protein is CATTGTGMDGYTF. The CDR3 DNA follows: TGTGCCACAACGGGGACAGGGATGGATGGCTACACCTTC.

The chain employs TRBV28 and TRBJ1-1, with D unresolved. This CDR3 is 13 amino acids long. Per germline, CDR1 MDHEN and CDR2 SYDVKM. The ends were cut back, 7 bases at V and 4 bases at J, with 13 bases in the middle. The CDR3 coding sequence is TGTGCCAGCATCGAGCACAGCCGCACTGAAGCTTTCTTT. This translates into CASIEHSRTEAFF. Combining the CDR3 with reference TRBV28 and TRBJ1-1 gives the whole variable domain DVKVTQSSRYLVKRTGEKVFLECVQDMDHENMFWYRQDPGLGLRLIYFSYDVKMKEKGDIPEGYSVSREKKERFSLILESASTNQTSMYLCASIEHSRTEAFFGQGTRLTVV.

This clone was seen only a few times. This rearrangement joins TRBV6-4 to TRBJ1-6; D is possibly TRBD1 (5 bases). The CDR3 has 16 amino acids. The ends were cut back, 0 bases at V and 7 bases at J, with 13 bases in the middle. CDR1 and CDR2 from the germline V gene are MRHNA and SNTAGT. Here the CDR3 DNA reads TGTGCCAGCAGTGACTCGAAAGGGGCAGAAAATTCACCCCTCCACTTT. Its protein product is CASSDSKGAENSPLHF.

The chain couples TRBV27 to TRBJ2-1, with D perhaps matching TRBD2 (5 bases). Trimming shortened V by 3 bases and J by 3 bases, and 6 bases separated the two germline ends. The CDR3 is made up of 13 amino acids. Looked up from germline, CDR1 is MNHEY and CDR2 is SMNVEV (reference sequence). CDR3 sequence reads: CASSFDYYNEQFF. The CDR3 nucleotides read TGTGCCAGCAGTTTTGACTACTACAATGAGCAGTTCTTC.

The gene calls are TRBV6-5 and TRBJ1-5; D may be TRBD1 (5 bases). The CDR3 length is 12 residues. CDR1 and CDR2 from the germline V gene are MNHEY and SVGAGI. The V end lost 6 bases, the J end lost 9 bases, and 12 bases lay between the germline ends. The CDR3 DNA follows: TGTGCCAGCAGCCGCGGGGGATGGCCCCAGCATTTT. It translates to CASSRGGWPQHF.

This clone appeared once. The DNA for the CDR3 is TGTGCCAGCAACTCAGCGGGGGTCAATCAGCCCCAGCATTTT. The encoded protein is CASNSAGVNQPQHF. The J gene is TRBJ1-5, the V gene TRBV6-1, with TRBD1 as a possible D gene (5 bases). CDR1 and CDR2 from the germline V gene are MNHNS and SASEGT. V shed 7 bases and J shed 3 bases, with 13 bases lying between them. CDR3 size: 14 residues.

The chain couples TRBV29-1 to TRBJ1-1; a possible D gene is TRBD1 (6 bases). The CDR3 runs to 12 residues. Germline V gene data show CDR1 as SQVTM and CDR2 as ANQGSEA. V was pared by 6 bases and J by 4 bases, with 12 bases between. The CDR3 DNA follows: TGCAGCGTCGACCTCAGGGGCACTGAAGCTTTCTTT. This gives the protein CSVDLRGTEAFF.